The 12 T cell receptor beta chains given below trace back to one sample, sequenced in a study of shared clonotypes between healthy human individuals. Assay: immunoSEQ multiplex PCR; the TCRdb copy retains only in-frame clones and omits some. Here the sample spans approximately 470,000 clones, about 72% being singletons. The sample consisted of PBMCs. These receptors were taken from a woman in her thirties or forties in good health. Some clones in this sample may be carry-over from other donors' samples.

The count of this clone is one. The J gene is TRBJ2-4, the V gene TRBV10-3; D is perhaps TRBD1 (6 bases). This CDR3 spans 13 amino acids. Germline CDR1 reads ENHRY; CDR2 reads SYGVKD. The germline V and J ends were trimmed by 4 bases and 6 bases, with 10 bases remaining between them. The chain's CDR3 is CAISADSTNIQYF. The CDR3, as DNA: TGTGCCATCAGTGCGGACAGTACAAACATTCAGTACTTC.

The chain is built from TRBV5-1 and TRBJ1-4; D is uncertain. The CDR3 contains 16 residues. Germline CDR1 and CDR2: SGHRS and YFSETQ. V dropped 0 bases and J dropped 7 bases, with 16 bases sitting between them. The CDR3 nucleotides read TGCGCCAGCAGCTTGGCGCAGGTACGTTTCGGTGAAAAACTGTTTTTT. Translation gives CASSLAQVRFGEKLFF.

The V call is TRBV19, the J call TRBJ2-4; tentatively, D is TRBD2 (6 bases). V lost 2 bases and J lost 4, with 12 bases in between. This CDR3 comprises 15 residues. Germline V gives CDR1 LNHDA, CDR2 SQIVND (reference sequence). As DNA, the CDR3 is TGTGCCAGTAGTATATCTAGCGTAGAAAAAAACATTCAGTACTTC. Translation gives CASSISSVEKNIQYF.

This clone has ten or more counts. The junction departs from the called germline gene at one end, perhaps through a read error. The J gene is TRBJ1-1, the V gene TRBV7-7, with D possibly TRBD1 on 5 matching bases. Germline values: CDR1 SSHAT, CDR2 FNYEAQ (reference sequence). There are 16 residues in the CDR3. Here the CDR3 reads CASSVKWGGLGTEAFF. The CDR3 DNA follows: TGTGCTAGCAGCGTAAAATGGGGGGGTTTGGGCACTGAAGCTTTCTTT.

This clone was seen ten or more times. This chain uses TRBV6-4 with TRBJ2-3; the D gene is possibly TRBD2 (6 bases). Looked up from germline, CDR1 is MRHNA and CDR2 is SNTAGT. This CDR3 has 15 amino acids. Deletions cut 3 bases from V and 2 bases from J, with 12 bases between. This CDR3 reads CASSEGTGNTDTQYF. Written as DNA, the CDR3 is TGTGCCAGCAGTGAGGGGACTGGGAACACAGATACGCAGTATTTT.

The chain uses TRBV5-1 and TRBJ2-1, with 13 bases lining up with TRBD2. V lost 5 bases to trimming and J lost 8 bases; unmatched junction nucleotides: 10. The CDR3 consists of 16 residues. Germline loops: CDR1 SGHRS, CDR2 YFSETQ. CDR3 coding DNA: TGCGCCAGCAGGCCCTCGGGACTAGCGGGAAGCGATGAGCAGTTCTTC. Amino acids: CASRPSGLAGSDEQFF.

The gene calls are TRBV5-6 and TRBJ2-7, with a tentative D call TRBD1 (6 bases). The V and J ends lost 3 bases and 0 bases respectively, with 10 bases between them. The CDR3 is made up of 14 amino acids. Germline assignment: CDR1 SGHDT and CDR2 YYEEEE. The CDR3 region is CASSSRGSSYEQYF. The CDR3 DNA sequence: TGTGCCAGCAGCTCCAGGGGTAGCTCCTACGAGCAGTACTTC.

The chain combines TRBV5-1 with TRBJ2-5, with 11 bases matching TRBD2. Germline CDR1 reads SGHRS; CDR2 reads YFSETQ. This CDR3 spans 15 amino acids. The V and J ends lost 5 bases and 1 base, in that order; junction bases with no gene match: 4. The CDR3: CASRLGLAGQETQYF. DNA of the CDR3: TGCGCCAGCAGACTTGGACTAGCGGGCCAAGAGACCCAGTACTTC.

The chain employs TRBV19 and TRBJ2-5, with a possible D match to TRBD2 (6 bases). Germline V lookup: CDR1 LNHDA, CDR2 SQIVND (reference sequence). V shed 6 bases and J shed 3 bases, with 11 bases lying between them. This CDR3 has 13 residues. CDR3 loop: CASSGSREETQYF. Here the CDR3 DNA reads TGTGCCAGTAGCGGGAGTAGGGAAGAGACCCAGTACTTC.

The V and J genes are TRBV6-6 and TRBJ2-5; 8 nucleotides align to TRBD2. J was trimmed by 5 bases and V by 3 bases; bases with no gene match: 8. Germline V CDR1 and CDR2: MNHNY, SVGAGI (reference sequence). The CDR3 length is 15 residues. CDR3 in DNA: TGTGCCAGCAGTTATCCCAGCGGGAGCAGTGAGACCCAGTACTTC. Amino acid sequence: CASSYPSGSSETQYF.

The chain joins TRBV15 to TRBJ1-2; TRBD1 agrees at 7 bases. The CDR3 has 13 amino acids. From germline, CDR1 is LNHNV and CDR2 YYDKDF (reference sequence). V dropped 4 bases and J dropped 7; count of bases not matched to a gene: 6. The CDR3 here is CATSIRQGVGYTF. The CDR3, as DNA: TGTGCCACCAGCATACGACAGGGAGTTGGCTACACCTTC.

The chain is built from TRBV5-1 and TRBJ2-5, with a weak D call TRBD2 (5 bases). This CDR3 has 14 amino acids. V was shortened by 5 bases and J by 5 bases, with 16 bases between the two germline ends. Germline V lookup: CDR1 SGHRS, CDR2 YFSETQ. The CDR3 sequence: CASSLDKTGETQYF. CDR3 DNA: TGCGCCAGCAGTCTCGACAAGACGGGGGAGACCCAGTACTTC.